This T cell receptor beta chain was found in a study of PD-1 blockade in classical Hodgkin lymphoma (TCRdb year 2020). For the wider study: Nivolumab dosing was 3 mg/kg intravenously every 2 weeks, continuing until either disease progression or unacceptable toxicity. To define a peripheral blood immune signature of response to PD-1 blockade in classical Hodgkin lymphoma, the study combined TCR beta sequencing with CyTOF. On the study overall, not on this receptor specifically: Among trial patients, those achieving complete response had baseline diversity similar to that of newly diagnosed patients, while diversity was significantly lower in partial responders and progressors. The study covered only a single clinical trial cohort, and the causes of the repertoire differences, possibly disease activity or prior therapy, were still not defined. Newly diagnosed patients were reported to have lower baseline TCR diversity than healthy donors, and relapsed/refractory patients were reported to have lower baseline TCR diversity still. Diversity was lower in patients who began nivolumab less than 1 year after ASCT, so these patients were left out of later analyses to avoid confounding by immune reconstitution. CD4+ but not CD8+ TCR diversity rose significantly by C4D1 (p=0.0027 vs p=0.16), most apparent in complete responders (p=0.02).

The intended sense of this specimen's time point label: cycle 1 day 1 (C1D1), immediately before nivolumab initiation. Relapse after autologous stem cell transplantation had occurred in all trial patients, and cohorts A, B and C were distinguished by prior brentuximab vedotin exposure. The trial cohort included 50 to 70 patients with relapsed/refractory classical Hodgkin lymphoma, and each patient had a best overall response of complete response, partial response or progressive disease. Single-agent nivolumab was administered to trial patients in the multi-cohort phase II CheckMate 205 trial. An independent review committee assessed best overall response by applying the 2007 International Working Group response criteria. Trial PBMCs were collected just before the start of nivolumab (C1D1) and during therapy at cycle 2 day 1 and cycle 4 day 1. Peripheral blood was collected in 8 mL Vacutainer Cell Preparation Tubes, from which PBMCs were isolated by centrifugation and then cryopreserved.

Note on this clone: The clone's antigen remains unknown. No much larger clone exists at a distance of one base, and base qualities are not known.

The Qiagen DNeasy kit was used to extract genomic DNA both from unsorted PBMCs and from the negatively selected CD4+ and CD8+ fractions. TCR beta CDR3 regions were subjected to amplification by immunoSEQ multiplex PCR with primers that anneal to V and J segments. A synthetic immune receptor repertoire was used to minimize amplification bias, and any remaining bias was removed computationally after sequencing. The source study handled its data this way. Repertoire diversity was quantified as the Shannon entropy index using custom Python scripts. Unsorted, CD4+ and CD8+ repertoires were analyzed separately, except for combined analyses in which CD4+ and CD8+ sequences were merged in silico. Clonal expansion was defined as a frequency increase of at least 2-fold after treatment compared with C1D1, and clones undetected at baseline were assigned a pseudocount of 0.5. Singleton clones were defined as clones with 0 or 1 copy at C1D1, and non-singleton clones were defined as clones with 2 or more copies. By matching protein sequences in sorted samples from the same patient, clones expanded in unsorted samples were annotated as CD4+, CD8+ or unknown. Wilcoxon tests on paired samples were used to test diversity changes from C1D1 to C4D1. TCRdb mirrors the immuneACCESS table, restricted to in-frame sequences. Some clones are absent from its copies; in checked studies, under half trace to an unresolved V gene, and the reason for the others is unknown. That table supplies the V and J calls and clone size; D and trimming were determined from the DNA. Present in this sample are some 60,000 clones, more than 90% of which were seen just once. The ten largest make up over 9.5% of the sample.

From cysteine to phenylalanine, the CDR3 is 14 amino acids long. Only the CDR3 DNA stays, 42 bases, in frame from base 1. The germline V gene encodes CDR1 SGHRS and CDR2 YFSETQ. Relative to germline, V is 0 bases shorter and J is 4 bases shorter, with 11 bases between their ends. The sequence is built from TRBV5-1 and TRBJ2-7; TRBD1 might be the D gene, on 6 matching bases. This TCR was recovered from a human donor with classical Hodgkin lymphoma. This material consisted of peripheral blood mononuclear cells (PBMCs), taken at baseline. The DNA sequence follows: TGCGCCAGCAGCTTGGGGACAGCGCTTTACGAGCAGTACTTC. Translated, it reads CASSLGTALYEQYF. When the CDR3 is completed using the reference TRBV5-1 and TRBJ2-7 genes on either side, the full variable domain is KAGVTQTPRYLIKTRGQQVTLSCSPISGHRSVSWYQQTPGQGLQFLFEYFSETQRNKGNFPGRFSGRQFSNSRSEMNVSTLELGDSALYLCASSLGTALYEQYFGPGTRLTVT.